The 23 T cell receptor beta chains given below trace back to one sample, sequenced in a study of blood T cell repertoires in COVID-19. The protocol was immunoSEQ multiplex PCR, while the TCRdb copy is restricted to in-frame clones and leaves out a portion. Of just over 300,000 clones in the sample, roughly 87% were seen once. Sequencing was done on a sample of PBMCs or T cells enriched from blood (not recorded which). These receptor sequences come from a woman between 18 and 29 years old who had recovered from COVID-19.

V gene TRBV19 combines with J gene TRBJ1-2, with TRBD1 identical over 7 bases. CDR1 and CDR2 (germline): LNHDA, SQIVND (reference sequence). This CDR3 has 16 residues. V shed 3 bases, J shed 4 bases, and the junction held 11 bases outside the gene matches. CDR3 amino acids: CASSIYGSGDSYGYTF. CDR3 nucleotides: TGTGCCAGTAGTATTTACGGGTCTGGGGACAGCTATGGCTACACCTTC.

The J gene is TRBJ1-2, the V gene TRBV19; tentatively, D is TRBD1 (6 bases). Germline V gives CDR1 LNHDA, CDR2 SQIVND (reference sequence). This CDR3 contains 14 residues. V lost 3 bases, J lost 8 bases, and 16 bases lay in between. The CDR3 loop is CASSIRAGAEGYTF. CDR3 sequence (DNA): TGTGCCAGTAGTATCCGAGCAGGGGCTGAAGGCTACACCTTC.

The CDR3 DNA sequence: TGTGCCAGCAGCCAAGGACAGGGGGAATATGGCTACACCTTC. It is translated as CASSQGQGEYGYTF. V usage is TRBV9 and J usage is TRBJ1-2, with 10 nucleotides matching TRBD1. Germline V lookup: CDR1 SGDLS, CDR2 YYNGEE. J lost 5 bases, V lost 4 bases, and 5 bases had no gene match. The CDR3 consists of 14 residues.

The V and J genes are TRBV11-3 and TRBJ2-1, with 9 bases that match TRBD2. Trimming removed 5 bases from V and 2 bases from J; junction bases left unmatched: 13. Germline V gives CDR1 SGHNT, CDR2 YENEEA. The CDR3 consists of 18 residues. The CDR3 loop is CASSPNGGGAFPYNEQFF. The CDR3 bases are TGTGCCAGCAGCCCTAACGGCGGGGGGGCCTTTCCCTACAATGAGCAGTTCTTC.

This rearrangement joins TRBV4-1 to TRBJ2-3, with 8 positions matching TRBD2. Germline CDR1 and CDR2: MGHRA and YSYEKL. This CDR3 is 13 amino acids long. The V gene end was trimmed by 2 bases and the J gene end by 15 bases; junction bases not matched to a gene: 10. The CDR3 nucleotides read TGCGCCAGCAGCCAATCTCAGGGTAGCGGGATATATTTT. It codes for CASSQSQGSGIYF.

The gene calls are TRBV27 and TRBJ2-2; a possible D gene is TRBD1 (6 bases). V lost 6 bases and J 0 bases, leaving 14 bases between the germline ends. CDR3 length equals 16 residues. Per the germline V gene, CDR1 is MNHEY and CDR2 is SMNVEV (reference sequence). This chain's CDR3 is CASRILGTPNTGELFF. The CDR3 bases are TGTGCCAGCAGGATTCTCGGGACACCGAACACCGGGGAGCTGTTTTTT.

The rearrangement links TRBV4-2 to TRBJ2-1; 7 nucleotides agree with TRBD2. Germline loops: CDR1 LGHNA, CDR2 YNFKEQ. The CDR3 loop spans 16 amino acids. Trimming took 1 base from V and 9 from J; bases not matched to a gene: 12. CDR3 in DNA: TGTGCCAGCAGCCAAGCGAAAGGGACTACCACACTTGAGCAGTTCTTC. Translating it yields CASSQAKGTTTLEQFF.

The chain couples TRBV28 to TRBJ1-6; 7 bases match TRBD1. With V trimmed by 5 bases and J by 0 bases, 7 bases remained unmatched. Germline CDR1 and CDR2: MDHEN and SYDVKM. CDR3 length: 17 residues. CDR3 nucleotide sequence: TGTGCCAGCAGTACAGAGGGACAGAGCTCCTATAATTCACCCCTCCACTTT. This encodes CASSTEGQSSYNSPLHF.

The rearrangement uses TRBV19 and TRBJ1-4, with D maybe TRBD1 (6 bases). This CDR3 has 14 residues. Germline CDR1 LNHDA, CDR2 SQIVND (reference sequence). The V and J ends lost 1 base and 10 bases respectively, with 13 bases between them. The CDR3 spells CASSIGTDSGKLFF. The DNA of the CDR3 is TGTGCCAGTAGTATAGGGACAGATTCGGGAAAACTGTTTTTT.

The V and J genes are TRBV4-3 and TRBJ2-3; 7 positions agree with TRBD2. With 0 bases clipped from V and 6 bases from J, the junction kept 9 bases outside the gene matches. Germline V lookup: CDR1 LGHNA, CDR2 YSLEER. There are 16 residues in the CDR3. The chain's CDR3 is CASSQEAGPPDDTQYF. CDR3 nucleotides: TGCGCCAGCAGCCAAGAAGCGGGGCCCCCTGATGATACGCAGTATTTT.

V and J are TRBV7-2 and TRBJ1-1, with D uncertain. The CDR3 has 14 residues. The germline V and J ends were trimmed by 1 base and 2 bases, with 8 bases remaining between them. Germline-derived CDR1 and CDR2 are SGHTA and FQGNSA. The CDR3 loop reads CASSLVLRNTEAFF. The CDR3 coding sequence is TGTGCCAGCAGCTTAGTCCTACGCAACACTGAAGCTTTCTTT. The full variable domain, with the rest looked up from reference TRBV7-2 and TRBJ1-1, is GAGVSQSPSNKVTEKGKDVELRCDPISGHTALYWYRQSLGQGLEFLIYFQGNSAPDKSGLPSDRFSAERTGGSVSTLTIQRTQQEDSAVYLCASSLVLRNTEAFFGQGTRLTVV.

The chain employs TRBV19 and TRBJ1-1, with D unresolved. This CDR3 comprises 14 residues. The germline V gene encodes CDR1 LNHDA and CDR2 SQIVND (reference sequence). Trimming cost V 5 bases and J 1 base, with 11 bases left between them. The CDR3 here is CASSVTAANTEAFF. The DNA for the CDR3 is TGTGCCAGTAGTGTTACAGCCGCGAACACTGAAGCTTTCTTT.

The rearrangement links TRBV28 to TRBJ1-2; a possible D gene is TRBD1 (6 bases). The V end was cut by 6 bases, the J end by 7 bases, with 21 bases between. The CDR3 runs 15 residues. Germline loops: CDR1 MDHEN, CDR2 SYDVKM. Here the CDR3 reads CASSSPGQLTSGYTF. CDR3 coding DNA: TGTGCCAGCAGCTCTCCCGGACAGCTAACTTCTGGCTACACCTTC.

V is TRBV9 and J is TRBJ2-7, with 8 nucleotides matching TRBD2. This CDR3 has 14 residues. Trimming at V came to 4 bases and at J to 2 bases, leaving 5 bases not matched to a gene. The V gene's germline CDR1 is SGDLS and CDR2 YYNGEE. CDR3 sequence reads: CASSRSGSTYEQYF. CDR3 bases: TGTGCCAGCAGCAGAAGCGGGAGTACCTACGAGCAGTACTTC.

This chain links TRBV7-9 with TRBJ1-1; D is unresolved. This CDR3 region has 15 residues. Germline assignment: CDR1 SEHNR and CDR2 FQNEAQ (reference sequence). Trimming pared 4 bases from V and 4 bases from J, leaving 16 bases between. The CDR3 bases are TGTGCCAGCAGCTCTACCTTAGGACGGGGCACTGAAGCTTTCTTT. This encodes CASSSTLGRGTEAFF.

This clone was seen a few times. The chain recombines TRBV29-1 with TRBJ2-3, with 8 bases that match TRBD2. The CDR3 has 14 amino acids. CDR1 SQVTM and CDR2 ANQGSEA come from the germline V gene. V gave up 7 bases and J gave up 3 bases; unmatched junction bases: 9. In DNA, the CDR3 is TGCAGCGCAAGACGGGAGGGCCTTACAGATACGCAGTATTTT. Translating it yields CSARREGLTDTQYF.

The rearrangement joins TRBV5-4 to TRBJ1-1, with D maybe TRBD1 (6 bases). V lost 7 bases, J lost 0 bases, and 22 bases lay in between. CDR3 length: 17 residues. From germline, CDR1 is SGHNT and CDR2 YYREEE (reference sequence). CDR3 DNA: TGTGCCAGCGCGAACCGACAGGCTCGGGGCCTGAACACTGAAGCTTTCTTT. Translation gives CASANRQARGLNTEAFF.

In nucleotides, the CDR3 is TGTGCCAGCACCCCCCCTGGGAGCGAGCAGTTCTTC. This translates into CASTPPGSEQFF. This chain connects TRBV28 to TRBJ2-1, with D possibly being TRBD2 (5 bases). V was trimmed by 7 bases and J by 10 bases, leaving 14 bases between them. CDR1 and CDR2 (germline): MDHEN, SYDVKM. The CDR3 length is 12 residues.

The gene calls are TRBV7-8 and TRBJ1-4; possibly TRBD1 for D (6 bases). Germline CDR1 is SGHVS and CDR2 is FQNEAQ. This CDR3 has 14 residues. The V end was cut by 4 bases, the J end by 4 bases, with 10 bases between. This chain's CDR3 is CASSSGTNNEKLFF. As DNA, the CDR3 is TGTGCCAGCAGCTCCGGGACAAATAATGAAAAACTGTTTTTT.

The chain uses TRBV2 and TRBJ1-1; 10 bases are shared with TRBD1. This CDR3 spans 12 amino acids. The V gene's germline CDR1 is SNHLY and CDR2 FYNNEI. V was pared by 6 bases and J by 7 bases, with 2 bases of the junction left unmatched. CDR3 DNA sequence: TGTGCCAGCAGAGACAGGGGGCTTGAAGCTTTCTTT. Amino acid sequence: CASRDRGLEAFF.

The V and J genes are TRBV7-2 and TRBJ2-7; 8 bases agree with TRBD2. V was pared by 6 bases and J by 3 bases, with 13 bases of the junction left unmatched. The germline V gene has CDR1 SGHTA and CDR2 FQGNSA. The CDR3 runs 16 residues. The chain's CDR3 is CASSSSTGTRIYEQYF. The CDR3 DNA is TGTGCCAGCAGTTCATCAACCGGGACTAGAATCTACGAGCAGTACTTC.

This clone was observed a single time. CDR3 DNA sequence: TGCGCCAGCAGCCTCGGACTAGCGGGGAACACAGATACGCAGTATTTT. Protein: CASSLGLAGNTDTQYF. The chain couples TRBV4-3 to TRBJ2-3, with 12 bases identical to TRBD2. This CDR3 has 16 residues. Looked up from germline, CDR1 is LGHNA and CDR2 is YSLEER. V trimming: 4 bases; J trimming: 2 bases; junction bases outside the gene matches: 4.

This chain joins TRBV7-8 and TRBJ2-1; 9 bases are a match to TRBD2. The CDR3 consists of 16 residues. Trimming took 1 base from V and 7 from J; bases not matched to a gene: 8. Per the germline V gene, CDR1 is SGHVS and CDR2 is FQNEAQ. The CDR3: CASSLGLAGLGNEQFF. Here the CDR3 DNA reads TGTGCCAGCAGCTTAGGCCTAGCGGGGCTTGGGAATGAGCAGTTCTTC.